Included here is one T cell receptor (beta chain) sequence, with context. Its antigen is undetermined. This CDR3 spans 14 amino acids. Germline lookup yields CDR1 KGHSH and CDR2 LQKENI. V was pared by 2 bases and J by 6 bases, with 7 bases of the junction left unmatched. The record originates from a study of identical twins. Study-wide findings and caveats: In drawing conclusions, the study used cross-sectional statistical analysis and did not follow the same donors. Fewer insertions were carried by abundant cord blood beta clonotypes, but none was seen in memory repertoires.

TCRdb recomputed calls from the 5' RACE reads with MiXCR, one row per CDR3 protein. The sample contains a few hundred thousand distinct CDR3 sequences, roughly 12% of which appear only once. All donors comprised healthy Caucasians. These data were also reused for a study on yellow fever vaccine responses in identical twins.

This TCR was recovered from a woman aged 18-30 years in good health. The chain joins TRBV18 to TRBJ2-7; 7 bases agree with TRBD1. The source material was memory (CD45RO+) T cells sorted from blood. In DNA, the CDR3 is TGTGCCAGCTCACCAACAGGGGATAGTGGCGAGCAGTACTTC. This translates into CASSPTGDSGEQYF.